Listed below are T cell receptor beta chains from one sample, sequenced in a study of blood T cell repertoires in COVID-19. The repertoire was sequenced with immunoSEQ multiplex PCR; TCRdb's copy has only in-frame clones and lacks some. The sample contains approximately 89,000 clones, 75% to 85% of which appear only once. The specimen sequenced was peripheral blood. These receptor sequences come from a human donor in a cohort sampled during active COVID-19. Each CDR3 is given with its conserved first and last residue. Each record gives: clone size, V gene, D gene, J gene, CDR3 DNA, CDR3 protein. A D gene is named only where the DNA matches it firmly. Size is omitted from some rows. Given values are once, few, many or a class for expanded clones.

NA	TRBV10-2	NA	TRBJ1-6	TGCGCCAGCAGTGTAGCCCGGGATAATTCACCCCTCCACTTT	CASSVARDNSPLHF
NA	TRBV4-2	NA	TRBJ2-7	TGTGCCAGCAGCCAAGAAAGCGGTACTAGGTACGAGCAGTACTTC	CASSQESGTRYEQYF
many	TRBV3-1/TRBV3-2	NA	TRBJ2-7	TGTGCCAGCAGCCAACCCGGGTTAGCCTCCTACGAGCAGTACTTC	CASSQPGLASYEQYF
NA	TRBV11-2	TRBD2	TRBJ2-2	TGTGCCAGCAGCTTAGCGGGACTAGCGGGCGGGGAGCTGTTTTTT	CASSLAGLAGGELFF
NA	TRBV19	NA	TRBJ1-1	TGTGCCAGTAGTATAGGATCAGGGGAACGGTGGAACAGGGTCGCTGAAGCTTTCTTT	CASSIGSGERWNRVAEAFF
NA	TRBV7-9	NA	TRBJ2-1	TGTGCCAGCAGCTTACTATTAGTAAGCTCCTACAATGAGCAGTTCTTC	CASSLLLVSSYNEQFF
NA	TRBV19	NA	TRBJ1-3	TGTGCCAGTAGTAGACAAATCTCTGGAAACACCATATATTTT	CASSRQISGNTIYF
NA	TRBV5-1	NA	TRBJ1-3	TGCGCCAGCAGCTTGGCCGGCGGGAGAAACACCATATATTTT	CASSLAGGRNTIYF
NA	TRBV7-2	TRBD1	TRBJ1-2	TGTGCCAGCAGCTTTCCCCGGACAGGGGTTTTTGGCTACACCTTC	CASSFPRTGVFGYTF
NA	TRBV5-6	TRBD1	TRBJ1-4	TGTGCCAGCAGGGGACAGGGGAGGGATGAAAAACTGTTTTTT	CASRGQGRDEKLFF
NA	TRBV9	TRBD2	TRBJ2-5	TGTGCCAGCAGCGTAGGAATACTAGCGGGAGGGCAGGGGGAGACCCAGTACTTC	CASSVGILAGGQGETQYF
NA	TRBV6-5	TRBD1	TRBJ2-3	TGTGCCAGCAGTTACCATGACAGGGAGACAGATACGCAGTATTTT	CASSYHDRETDTQYF
NA	TRBV5-6	NA	TRBJ2-1	TGTGCCAGCAGTCGTACGGAGCGTGGGAATGAGCAGTTCTTC	CASSRTERGNEQFF
NA	TRBV28	NA	TRBJ1-3	TGTGCCAGCAGTTTAGTACCAGGAACGGGAAACACCATATATTTT	CASSLVPGTGNTIYF
once	TRBV28	NA	TRBJ1-5	TGTGCCAGCACCCTCCTCGGCGGGGGACAGCCCCAGCATTTT	CASTLLGGGQPQHF
NA	TRBV11-2	NA	TRBJ1-5	TGTGCCAGCAGTTCACAGAGTCAGCCCCAGCATTTT	CASSSQSQPQHF
once	TRBV24-1	NA	TRBJ2-6	TGTGCCACCAGTGAGTCGACAGTCGCCAACGTCCTGACTTTC	CATSESTVANVLTF
NA	TRBV11-2	TRBD1	TRBJ2-2	TGTGCCAGCAGCTTAGCTCCCCCGGGACAGGGGGCCAACGGGGAGCTGTTTTTT	CASSLAPPGQGANGELFF
NA	TRBV6-4	NA	TRBJ1-4	TGTGCCAGCAGGTCCACAGGGTATGGTAATGAAAAACTGTTTTTT	CASRSTGYGNEKLFF
NA	TRBV7-9	NA	TRBJ1-4	TGTGCCAGCAGCTTAGGAGCCCACAATGAAAAACTGTTTTTT	CASSLGAHNEKLFF
NA	TRBV28	TRBD1	TRBJ1-6	TGTGCCAGCAGTTGGGGACAGGTGAGGGGTAATTCACCCCTCCACTTT	CASSWGQVRGNSPLHF
NA	TRBV11-2	TRBD2	TRBJ2-7	TGTGCCAGCAGCTCGACTAGCGGGAGGGCCGGGGGATACGAGCAGTACTTC	CASSSTSGRAGGYEQYF
NA	TRBV11-2	TRBD2	TRBJ2-7	TGTGCCAGCAGAGCCCCGGGACTAGGGACCTACGAGCAGTACTTC	CASRAPGLGTYEQYF
once	TRBV28	NA	TRBJ2-1	TGTGCCAGCAGCCAGAGCGGGCCAGGCAACAATGAGCAGTTCTTC	CASSQSGPGNNEQFF
NA	TRBV5-1	TRBD1	TRBJ1-6	TGCGCCAGCAGCTTGGCGACAGGGACTAATTCACCCCTCCACTTT	CASSLATGTNSPLHF
NA	TRBV7-2	NA	TRBJ1-1	TGTGCCAGCAGCTTACAGGAGAACACTGAAGCTTTCTTT	CASSLQENTEAFF
NA	TRBV5-1	NA	TRBJ1-2	TGCGCCAGCAGCGTAGCGGGAGCTCAAGCAGGTGGCTACACCTTC	CASSVAGAQAGGYTF
NA	TRBV18	NA	TRBJ2-5	TGTGCCAGCTCACCATTGCCAGGCCAAGAGACCCAGTACTTC	CASSPLPGQETQYF
NA	TRBV12-3/TRBV12-4	TRBD1	TRBJ1-1	TGTGCCAGCAGACCTGTAGGGGGCGCAGAGGCTTTCTTT	CASRPVGGAEAFF
NA	TRBV5-1	TRBD1	TRBJ1-4	TGCGCCAGCAGGTGGACAGGGGGCAGGGGTAATGAAAAACTGTTTTTT	CASRWTGGRGNEKLFF
once	TRBV15	NA	TRBJ2-7	TGTGCCACCAGCAGAGACCCAATGGTCGGAGGCGAGCAGTACTTC	CATSRDPMVGGEQYF
NA	TRBV30	NA	TRBJ1-3	TGTGCCTGGAGTCCTGACAGGCCCCACTCTGGAAACACCATATATTTT	CAWSPDRPHSGNTIYF
NA	TRBV28	TRBD2	TRBJ2-7	TGTGCCAGCAGCACGAGCGGGGGTAGCTCCTACGAGCAGTACTTC	CASSTSGGSSYEQYF
NA	TRBV19	TRBD1	TRBJ1-1	TGTGCCAGCACACCCGAGACAGGGGGCCCCGAAGCTTTCTTT	CASTPETGGPEAFF
NA	TRBV5-4	NA	TRBJ1-6	TGTGCCAGCAGCTTCCGGACTTTGGAATCACCCCTCCACTTT	CASSFRTLESPLHF
NA	TRBV2	NA	TRBJ2-1	TGTGCCAGCAGCCCGTCCGGGATAACCTACAATGAGCAGTTCTTC	CASSPSGITYNEQFF
NA	TRBV28	NA	TRBJ1-5	TGTGCCAGCAGTTCTGGAGGCGTCAGTCAGCCCCAGCATTTT	CASSSGGVSQPQHF
once	TRBV5-4	TRBD1	TRBJ1-3	TGTGCCAGCAGCGGGAGGACAGGCTCCACCATATATTTT	CASSGRTGSTIYF
NA	TRBV5-1	TRBD1	TRBJ2-7	TGCGCCAGCAGCTTCCCGACAGGGACCGAGCAGTACTTC	CASSFPTGTEQYF
NA	TRBV10-2	TRBD2	TRBJ2-7	TGCGCCAGCAGTGACGGAGCGGGAGGGCGTTACGAGCAGTACTTC	CASSDGAGGRYEQYF
once	TRBV2	TRBD2	TRBJ2-7	TGTGCCAGCAGTTTTGGGACTAGCACCTACGAGCAGTACTTC	CASSFGTSTYEQYF
NA	TRBV24-1	NA	TRBJ2-4	TGTGCCACCAGTGATTTGACAGGGAACATTCAGTACTTC	CATSDLTGNIQYF
NA	TRBV3-1/TRBV3-2	TRBD2	TRBJ2-7	TGTGCCAGCAGCCAGGGACTAGGAAGCGACGAGCAGTACTTC	CASSQGLGSDEQYF
few	TRBV29-1	NA	TRBJ2-1	TGCAGCGTTCGGGACTCAGACAATGAGCAGTTCTTC	CSVRDSDNEQFF
NA	TRBV28	TRBD2	TRBJ2-7	TGTGCCAGCATGGGGACTAGCGGGAGGGGAGTCTACGAGCAGTACTTC	CASMGTSGRGVYEQYF
NA	TRBV7-9	NA	TRBJ2-7	TGTGCCAGCAGCTTGGACGCGGGACAGATCTACGAGCAGTACTTC	CASSLDAGQIYEQYF
NA	TRBV18	NA	TRBJ2-6	TGTGCCAGCTCACCAGTTGGAGGCTCTGGGGCCAACGTCCTGACTTTC	CASSPVGGSGANVLTF